The sequence of this T cell receptor (beta chain) was determined in a study of shared clonotypes between healthy human individuals. Per the germline V gene, CDR1 is SGDLS and CDR2 is YYNGEE. CDR3 length equals 15 residues. V dropped 4 bases and J dropped 5 bases, with 19 bases sitting between them. Methods used by the authors: With immunoSEQ giving junction-only sequences and no quality scores, filtering differed. Clones were read by immunoSEQ multiplex PCR, and TCRdb kept only the in-frame ones, dropping some. The DNA was the basis for D and trimming; V, J and clone size are from that table. Among about 1 million clones listed, 70% to 80% were seen once.

Sequencing used memory CD4+ T cells sorted from blood. Subset described: CD45RA-negative fraction. The chain is built from TRBV9 and TRBJ2-7; D tentatively fits TRBD1 or TRBD2 (5 bases each). The sequence derives from a man aged 18 to 35 in good health. CDR3 protein: CASSRAEQGGNEQYF. In DNA form, the CDR3 reads TGTGCCAGCAGCAGAGCGGAGCAGGGTGGCAACGAGCAGTACTTC.